Here is one TCR beta chain with its context. The data originate from a study of preoperative IRX-2 immunotherapy in early breast cancer. Described treatment: preoperative locoregional IRX-2 cytokine immunotherapy. Preoperative locoregional IRX-2 cytokine immunotherapy was tested in the phase Ib source study. Clones were sequenced by immunoSEQ multiplex PCR, and TCRdb holds only the in-frame ones, with some missing. The data show about 23,000 clones, approximately 95% seen once. This specimen consisted of tumor tissue, obtained after IRX-2 immunotherapy. The TCR sequence derives from a human donor with breast cancer.

The CDR3 protein is CASSEAGASNEQFF. The CDR3, as DNA: TGTGCCAGCAGTGAGGCGGGGGCCAGCAATGAGCAGTTCTTC. This rearrangement joins TRBV25-1 to TRBJ2-1, with a possible D match to TRBD2 (7 bases). Trimming stripped 3 bases from V and 6 bases from J, with 12 bases between. The CDR3 spans 14 residues. Germline lookup yields CDR1 MGHDK and CDR2 SYGVNS. The full variable domain, in which reference TRBV25-1 and TRBJ2-1 provide the parts outside the CDR3, is EADIYQTPRYLVIGTGKKITLECSQTMGHDKMYWYQQDPGMELHLIHYSYGVNSTEKGDLSSESTVSRIRTEHFPLTLESARPSHTSQYLCASSEAGASNEQFFGPGTRLTVL.